The rows below give T cell receptor beta chains drawn from one sample of a study of blood T cell repertoires in COVID-19. The data were produced by immunoSEQ multiplex PCR, yet TCRdb's version contains in-frame clones alone and is incomplete. This sample has around 700,000 clones, with just under 90% found just once. Sequencing was carried out using peripheral blood. These receptors were taken from a woman under 30 with acute or convalescent COVID-19. Each CDR3 is given with its conserved first and last residue. Fields, in order: D gene, J gene, clone size, V gene, CDR3 protein, CDR3 DNA. A D gene is named only where the DNA matches it firmly. Clone size is stated in some rows and not others, as once, few, many or a class when expanded.

d_call: TRBD1; j_call: TRBJ2-2; clone_size: .; v_call: TRBV7-6; cdr3_aa: CASSLEAGTGGSGELFF; cdr3_nt: TGTGCCAGCAGCTTAGAGGCCGGGACAGGGGGTTCGGGGGAGCTGTTTTTT
d_call: .; j_call: TRBJ1-2; clone_size: .; v_call: TRBV30; cdr3_aa: CAWNPRAGRGIYGYTF; cdr3_nt: TGTGCCTGGAACCCCCGCGCAGGGAGGGGAATCTATGGCTACACCTTC
d_call: .; j_call: TRBJ2-7; clone_size: .; v_call: TRBV6-4; cdr3_aa: CASSEEGSSYEQYF; cdr3_nt: TGTGCCAGCAGTGAAGAAGGGAGCTCCTACGAGCAGTACTTC
d_call: TRBD1; j_call: TRBJ1-5; clone_size: .; v_call: TRBV2; cdr3_aa: CASTNLDRGNQPQHF; cdr3_nt: TGTGCCAGCACCAACCTCGACAGGGGCAATCAGCCCCAGCATTTT
d_call: .; j_call: TRBJ1-2; clone_size: .; v_call: TRBV7-2; cdr3_aa: CASSPPTGGVSHGYTF; cdr3_nt: TGTGCCAGCAGCCCCCCAACCGGAGGGGTCTCACATGGCTACACCTTC
d_call: .; j_call: TRBJ2-7; clone_size: .; v_call: TRBV30; cdr3_aa: CAWGRRGAEQYF; cdr3_nt: TGTGCCTGGGGAAGGAGGGGAGCCGAGCAGTACTTC
d_call: TRBD2; j_call: TRBJ2-1; clone_size: .; v_call: TRBV30; cdr3_aa: CAWSKRGPVNNEQFF; cdr3_nt: TGTGCCTGGAGTAAGCGGGGGCCGGTGAACAATGAGCAGTTCTTC
d_call: .; j_call: TRBJ1-6; clone_size: .; v_call: TRBV10-3; cdr3_aa: CAISEANDSPPLHF; cdr3_nt: TGTGCCATCAGTGAGGCTAACGACAGTCCACCCCTCCACTTT
d_call: .; j_call: TRBJ1-1; clone_size: .; v_call: TRBV5-1; cdr3_aa: CASSRWGVNTEAFF; cdr3_nt: TGCGCCAGCAGCCGATGGGGGGTCAACACTGAAGCTTTCTTT
d_call: .; j_call: TRBJ1-5; clone_size: once; v_call: TRBV7-2; cdr3_aa: CASSPWSGTSNQPQHF; cdr3_nt: TGTGCCAGCAGCCCTTGGTCAGGCACGAGCAATCAGCCCCAGCATTTT
d_call: TRBD1; j_call: TRBJ1-3; clone_size: .; v_call: TRBV7-9; cdr3_aa: CASSGQGTPGNTIYF; cdr3_nt: TGTGCCAGCAGCGGACAGGGAACGCCTGGAAACACCATATATTTT
d_call: TRBD1; j_call: TRBJ1-2; clone_size: .; v_call: TRBV7-9; cdr3_aa: CASSLNQGAGSGYTF; cdr3_nt: TGTGCCAGCAGCTTAAATCAGGGGGCGGGATCCGGCTACACCTTC
d_call: .; j_call: TRBJ1-2; clone_size: .; v_call: TRBV5-1; cdr3_aa: CASSLGQSYTF; cdr3_nt: TGCGCCAGCAGCTTGGGGCAAAGCTACACCTTC
d_call: .; j_call: TRBJ2-7; clone_size: .; v_call: TRBV9; cdr3_aa: CASSVGQATSYEQYF; cdr3_nt: TGTGCCAGCAGCGTGGGCCAGGCCACGTCGTACGAGCAGTACTTC
d_call: TRBD1; j_call: TRBJ1-6; clone_size: once; v_call: TRBV25-1; cdr3_aa: CARTGGKSSPLHF; cdr3_nt: TGTGCCAGAACAGGGGGAAAGAGTTCACCCCTCCACTTT
d_call: .; j_call: TRBJ1-1; clone_size: .; v_call: TRBV5-1; cdr3_aa: CASSASGGNTEAFF; cdr3_nt: TGCGCCAGCAGCGCCTCCGGGGGGAACACTGAAGCTTTCTTT
d_call: TRBD1; j_call: TRBJ2-7; clone_size: .; v_call: TRBV6-5; cdr3_aa: CASTRQGGAYEQYF; cdr3_nt: TGTGCCAGCACCCGACAGGGGGGAGCCTACGAGCAGTACTTC
d_call: .; j_call: TRBJ1-5; clone_size: .; v_call: TRBV18; cdr3_aa: CASSFGTVGQPQHF; cdr3_nt: TGTGCCAGCTCATTTGGAACAGTAGGTCAGCCCCAGCATTTT
d_call: .; j_call: TRBJ1-4; clone_size: .; v_call: TRBV7-6; cdr3_aa: CASSLGLKGRGALNEKLFF; cdr3_nt: TGTGCCAGCAGCTTAGGTTTGAAGGGCAGGGGAGCCCTTAATGAAAAACTGTTTTTT
d_call: TRBD1; j_call: TRBJ1-2; clone_size: .; v_call: TRBV6-5; cdr3_aa: CASSYRGQGDGYTF; cdr3_nt: TGTGCCAGCAGTTACCGGGGGCAGGGGGACGGCTACACCTTC
d_call: .; j_call: TRBJ1-2; clone_size: .; v_call: TRBV23-1; cdr3_aa: CASSQGSRVGDYGYTF; cdr3_nt: TGCGCCAGCAGTCAAGGTTCCAGGGTCGGAGACTATGGCTACACCTTC
d_call: .; j_call: TRBJ2-3; clone_size: .; v_call: TRBV2; cdr3_aa: CASSESQGGGADTQYF; cdr3_nt: TGTGCCAGCAGTGAAAGTCAGGGGGGCGGGGCAGATACGCAGTATTTT
d_call: TRBD2; j_call: TRBJ2-2; clone_size: .; v_call: TRBV9; cdr3_aa: CASSALTGLNTGELFF; cdr3_nt: TGTGCCAGCAGCGCCTTGACGGGACTAAACACCGGGGAGCTGTTTTTT
d_call: .; j_call: TRBJ1-1; clone_size: once; v_call: TRBV5-1; cdr3_aa: CASSLWGPGDENTEAFF; cdr3_nt: TGCGCCAGCAGCTTGTGGGGCCCAGGGGACGAGAACACTGAAGCTTTCTTT
d_call: TRBD1; j_call: TRBJ2-2; clone_size: .; v_call: TRBV5-8; cdr3_aa: CASSFPHAGGPGELFF; cdr3_nt: TGTGCCAGCAGCTTTCCCCACGCAGGGGGACCCGGGGAGCTGTTTTTT
d_call: TRBD1; j_call: TRBJ1-6; clone_size: .; v_call: TRBV6-5; cdr3_aa: CASSTGGGSPLHF; cdr3_nt: TGTGCCAGCAGTACAGGGGGAGGGTCACCCCTCCACTTT
d_call: .; j_call: TRBJ1-2; clone_size: .; v_call: TRBV29-1; cdr3_aa: CSVGGVYGYTF; cdr3_nt: TGCAGCGTCGGAGGGGTATACGGCTACACCTTC
d_call: .; j_call: TRBJ1-6; clone_size: .; v_call: TRBV2; cdr3_aa: CARASGGSNSPLHF; cdr3_nt: TGTGCCAGGGCGTCGGGGGGCTCAAATTCACCCCTCCACTTT
d_call: TRBD2; j_call: TRBJ2-7; clone_size: .; v_call: TRBV5-5; cdr3_aa: CASSGGRTSGYEQYF; cdr3_nt: TGTGCCAGCAGCGGGGGCCGGACTAGCGGTTACGAGCAGTACTTC
d_call: .; j_call: TRBJ1-5; clone_size: once; v_call: TRBV6-5; cdr3_aa: CASRMASSNQPQHF; cdr3_nt: TGTGCCAGCAGGATGGCTTCTAGCAATCAGCCCCAGCATTTT
d_call: TRBD1; j_call: TRBJ1-1; clone_size: .; v_call: TRBV29-1; cdr3_aa: CSTRTGVNTEAFF; cdr3_nt: TGCAGCACGCGGACAGGGGTGAACACTGAAGCTTTCTTT
d_call: TRBD1; j_call: TRBJ1-2; clone_size: .; v_call: TRBV24-1; cdr3_aa: CATRDRDPHGYTF; cdr3_nt: TGTGCCACCAGGGACAGGGACCCTCATGGCTACACCTTC
d_call: TRBD1; j_call: TRBJ1-2; clone_size: once; v_call: TRBV6-6; cdr3_aa: CASRVRGQHNYGYTF; cdr3_nt: TGTGCCAGCCGGGTCAGGGGGCAACATAACTATGGCTACACCTTC
d_call: .; j_call: TRBJ2-1; clone_size: .; v_call: TRBV5-1; cdr3_aa: CASSLADEQFF; cdr3_nt: TGCGCCAGCAGCTTGGCGGATGAGCAGTTCTTC
d_call: .; j_call: TRBJ1-1; clone_size: .; v_call: TRBV29-1; cdr3_aa: CSVVGVRVNTEAFF; cdr3_nt: TGCAGCGTTGTAGGGGTTCGGGTGAACACTGAAGCTTTCTTT
d_call: .; j_call: TRBJ2-3; clone_size: once; v_call: TRBV5-4; cdr3_aa: CASSPGVAPDTQYF; cdr3_nt: TGTGCCAGCAGTCCCGGGGTAGCACCAGATACGCAGTATTTT
d_call: TRBD1; j_call: TRBJ1-6; clone_size: .; v_call: TRBV9; cdr3_aa: CASSVALGTGASPLHF; cdr3_nt: TGTGCCAGCAGCGTAGCCTTGGGGACAGGGGCATCACCCCTCCACTTT
d_call: .; j_call: TRBJ1-1; clone_size: .; v_call: TRBV12-3/TRBV12-4; cdr3_aa: CASSRGFGAFF; cdr3_nt: TGTGCCAGCAGCCGGGGGTTCGGGGCTTTCTTT
d_call: .; j_call: TRBJ1-1; clone_size: .; v_call: TRBV5-6; cdr3_aa: CASSLESWEEAFF; cdr3_nt: TGTGCCAGCAGCTTGGAATCCTGGGAGGAAGCTTTCTTT
d_call: TRBD1; j_call: TRBJ1-1; clone_size: .; v_call: TRBV20-1; cdr3_aa: CSASVSGQGFTEAFF; cdr3_nt: TGCAGTGCTAGTGTCAGCGGACAGGGATTCACTGAAGCTTTCTTT
d_call: TRBD1; j_call: TRBJ1-2; clone_size: once; v_call: TRBV29-1; cdr3_aa: CSVGRGLSYGYTF; cdr3_nt: TGCAGCGTTGGCAGGGGGCTCAGCTATGGCTACACCTTC
d_call: .; j_call: TRBJ1-2; clone_size: .; v_call: TRBV19; cdr3_aa: CASSLGRQGSTGYTF; cdr3_nt: TGTGCCAGTAGTCTCGGCCGACAAGGGAGCACAGGCTACACCTTC
d_call: .; j_call: TRBJ1-2; clone_size: .; v_call: TRBV5-8; cdr3_aa: CASSFPGYGYTF; cdr3_nt: TGTGCCAGCAGCTTCCCAGGCTATGGCTACACCTTC
d_call: .; j_call: TRBJ1-6; clone_size: .; v_call: TRBV30; cdr3_aa: CAWRMNWAATPLHF; cdr3_nt: TGTGCCTGGAGGATGAATTGGGCAGCAACACCCCTCCACTTT
d_call: TRBD1; j_call: TRBJ2-2; clone_size: .; v_call: TRBV24-1; cdr3_aa: CATSQTRRGQGALFTGELFF; cdr3_nt: TGTGCCACCAGTCAAACTCGTCGGGGACAGGGGGCTCTTTTCACCGGGGAGCTGTTTTTT
d_call: .; j_call: TRBJ1-6; clone_size: .; v_call: TRBV2; cdr3_aa: CASRGRGSPLHF; cdr3_nt: TGTGCCAGTCGAGGTCGAGGGTCACCCCTCCACTTT
d_call: .; j_call: TRBJ1-2; clone_size: .; v_call: TRBV5-6; cdr3_aa: CASSFWARAMNGYTF; cdr3_nt: TGTGCCAGCAGCTTCTGGGCTCGAGCAATGAATGGCTACACCTTC